The 5 T cell receptor beta chains reported below all come from one sample, sequenced in a study of radiotherapy plus CTLA-4 blockade in lung cancer. The assay was immunoSEQ multiplex PCR, and TCRdb's table has in-frame clones only and misses some. The table records 80,000 or so clones, 60% to 85% of them present only once. Material: peripheral blood, obtained from a patient treated with radiotherapy plus ipilimumab. These TCRs come from a human donor with non-small cell lung cancer who had a partial response to radiotherapy plus ipilimumab. Some clones in this sample may be carry-over from other donors' samples.

This chain links TRBV21-1 with TRBJ2-1; the table assigns TRBD1, which was not confirmed against the DNA. TRBV21-1 is an annotated pseudogene. The CDR3 extends over 18 amino acids. As DNA, the CDR3 is TGTGCCAGCAGCAGGCGTCCCGGGACAGGGAGGCTAGGCAATGAGCAGTTCTTC. Its translation is CASSRRPGTGRLGNEQFF.

The chain combines TRBV6-5 with TRBJ2-2; D is ambiguous. Trimming cost V 5 bases and J 4 bases, with 11 bases left between them. Germline V lookup: CDR1 MNHEY, CDR2 SVGAGI. This CDR3 is 14 amino acids long. The CDR3 DNA reads TGTGCCAGCAGTGAAATGGTCGGCACCGGGGAGCTGTTTTTT. Amino acids: CASSEMVGTGELFF.

The chain has TRBV28 and TRBJ1-5; 7 bases fit TRBD1. This CDR3 is 14 amino acids long. The J segment lost 5 bases and the V segment lost 5 bases, leaving 6 bases of the junction unmatched. Per the germline V gene, CDR1 is MDHEN and CDR2 is SYDVKM. The DNA of the CDR3 is TGTGCCAGCAGTCAACCGGGACAGTATCAGCCCCAGCATTTT. Residues: CASSQPGQYQPQHF. The entire variable domain, with the rest obtained from reference TRBV28 and TRBJ1-5, is as follows: DVKVTQSSRYLVKRTGEKVFLECVQDMDHENMFWYRQDPGLGLRLIYFSYDVKMKEKGDIPEGYSVSREKKERFSLILESASTNQTSMYLCASSQPGQYQPQHFGDGTRLSIL.

The chain links TRBV5-5 to TRBJ2-1, with D perhaps matching TRBD1 (6 bases). With 3 bases removed from V and 4 bases from J, the gap between germline ends came to 14 bases. Germline-derived CDR1 and CDR2 are SGHKS and YYEKEE (reference sequence). The CDR3 has 15 amino acids. The CDR3 bases are TGTGCCAGCAGCTACGAGGACAGCCGTTACAATGAGCAGTTCTTC. It specifies CASSYEDSRYNEQFF.

The chain uses TRBV6-1 and TRBJ1-5; D unresolved. Germline V gives CDR1 MNHNS, CDR2 SASEGT. V was trimmed by 1 base and J by 7 bases, leaving 14 bases between them. This CDR3 has 15 residues. CDR3 in DNA: TGTGCCAGCAGTGAAGGGGTAGGAGGGTACCAGCCCCAGCATTTT. Its protein is CASSEGVGGYQPQHF.